This T cell receptor (beta chain) comes out of a study of regulatory T cells in long-lasting Graves disease. Study information: Antithyroid drugs had been given to newly diagnosed Graves' patients for under 3 months.

Time point here: newly diagnosed GD, antithyroid drugs for less than 3 months. RNA extracted from PBMCs served as the sequencing template. HTBI primers from iRepertoire and Arm-PCR of CDR3 regions yielded the TCR beta libraries. Via MiXCR, TCRdb re-called the multiplex PCR reads, giving one row per CDR3 protein. The sample gives fewer than 500,000 distinct CDR3 sequences, around 15% of which show up once; 12% is in the top ten. Findings and caveats of the study: The TCR repertoire of persistent Graves' patients was less diverse than that of newly diagnosed ones.

This clonotype was picked up many times. Its target is unknown. From germline, CDR1 is MDHEN and CDR2 SYDVKM. This CDR3 has 13 amino acids. Trimming removed 7 bases at V and 6 bases at J, with 15 bases between. Separately, the same data were catalogued under a study of T cells in Graves' hyperthyroidism and ophthalmopathy.

The chain employs TRBV28 and TRBJ1-1; the D is unclear. The source is a middle-aged man with Graves disease. The material was peripheral blood mononuclear cells (PBMCs), obtained at new diagnosis, from a patient treated with antithyroid drugs. The CDR3 region has the DNA TGTGCCAGCACCAAGCAAGGAAGGCCTGAAGCTTTCTTT. Its protein is CASTKQGRPEAFF.